These 18 T cell receptor beta chains share one sample of origin, sequenced in a study of blood T cell repertoires in COVID-19. TCRdb's table, derived via immunoSEQ multiplex PCR, lists solely in-frame clones and lacks some. The sample lists under 250,000 clones, roughly 82% seen once, with 10% to 15% in the top ten. The specimen was peripheral blood. The receptors originated from a middle-aged woman with acute or convalescent COVID-19.

The CDR3 loop is CAWSRPGGPYNEQFF. Written as DNA, the CDR3 is TGTGCCTGGAGTCGGCCGGGCGGGCCCTACAATGAGCAGTTCTTC. This sequence joins TRBV30 and TRBJ2-1, with D tentatively TRBD2 (5 bases). The V and J ends lost 2 bases and 2 bases respectively, with 13 bases between them. The germline CDR1 and CDR2 sequences are GTSNPN and SVGIG (reference sequence). The CDR3 loop spans 15 amino acids.

The V and J genes are TRBV4-1 and TRBJ2-7; weak D call: TRBD2 (5 bases). Trimming pared 1 base from V and 1 base from J, leaving 11 bases between. Germline assignment: CDR1 MGHRA and CDR2 YSYEKL. The CDR3 is 15 amino acids. DNA of the CDR3: TGCGCCAGCAGCCAAGTTTGGACGGGATCCTACGAGCAGTACTTC. This encodes CASSQVWTGSYEQYF.

The J gene is TRBJ2-7, the V gene TRBV27; a possible D gene is TRBD2 (5 bases). V was trimmed by 6 bases and J by 3 bases, leaving 24 bases between them. CDR3 length equals 17 residues. CDR1 MNHEY and CDR2 SMNVEV come from the germline V gene (reference sequence). The CDR3, as DNA: TGTGCCAGCAGCGGGGAGTTTAGATTGGACCGATTCTACGAGCAGTACTTC. It encodes CASSGEFRLDRFYEQYF.

In its sample, this clone was seen a few times. The chain has TRBV5-1 and TRBJ1-4; 7 bases are a match to TRBD1. CDR3 length: 16 residues. V was clipped by 0 bases and J by 3 bases; unmatched bases: 5. CDR1 is SGHRS and CDR2 is YFSETQ in the germline V gene. The CDR3 spells CASSLGAGGPNEKLFF. The CDR3 bases are TGCGCCAGCAGCTTGGGGGCAGGGGGACCTAATGAAAAACTGTTTTTT.

The rearrangement joins TRBV2 to TRBJ2-1, with 8 bases matching TRBD2. CDR3 length equals 13 residues. V shed 6 bases and J 10 bases; nucleotides not matched to a gene: 8. Germline loops: CDR1 SNHLY, CDR2 FYNNEI. The CDR3 loop is CASRRTSPWEQFF. Here the CDR3 DNA reads TGTGCCAGCAGACGGACTAGCCCCTGGGAGCAGTTCTTC.

The V gene is TRBV6-5, the J gene TRBJ2-3; possibly TRBD2 for D (5 bases). V gave up 6 bases and J gave up 0 bases, with 10 bases separating them. The germline V gene encodes CDR1 MNHEY and CDR2 SVGAGI. The CDR3 sequence is 14 residues long. This CDR3 is CASRDYVSTDTQYF. The CDR3 DNA reads as TGTGCCAGCAGAGACTACGTTAGCACAGATACGCAGTATTTT.

This rearrangement joins TRBV9 to TRBJ2-7; 7 nucleotides match TRBD1. The CDR3 runs to 15 residues. After removal of 4 bases from V and 1 base from J, the junction contained 8 bases not matched to a gene. Germline V gives CDR1 SGDLS, CDR2 YYNGEE. Here the CDR3 reads CASSSPPGGSYEQYF. CDR3 in DNA: TGTGCCAGCAGCTCCCCCCCAGGGGGATCCTACGAGCAGTACTTC.

The CDR3 loop is CASSAGGTGGNSPLHF. The DNA for the CDR3 is TGCGCCAGCAGCGCGGGAGGGACAGGGGGCAATTCACCCCTCCACTTT. The chain is built from TRBV5-1 and TRBJ1-6, with 12 bases fitting TRBD1. This CDR3 has 16 amino acids. With V trimmed by 4 bases and J by 7 bases, 6 bases remained unmatched. Germline loops: CDR1 SGHRS, CDR2 YFSETQ.

This clone was observed once. The chain couples TRBV12-3 or TRBV12-4 to TRBJ1-5, with D unclear. V lost 0 bases and J lost 4, with 4 bases in between. The CDR3 runs to 13 residues. CDR3 residues: CASSLALNQPQHF. CDR3 bases: TGTGCCAGCAGTTTAGCGCTAAATCAGCCCCAGCATTTT.

The chain recombines TRBV7-9 with TRBJ2-2, with D possibly matching TRBD1 (5 bases). The CDR3 runs 19 residues. The V gene lost 5 bases and the J gene lost 0 bases, with 22 bases spanning the gap. Germline V gene lookup returns CDR1 SEHNR and CDR2 FQNEAQ (reference sequence). CDR3 DNA sequence: TGTGCCAGCAGCCACAACGGAAGGGGCTCTACCTCGAACACCGGGGAGCTGTTTTTT. Its translation is CASSHNGRGSTSNTGELFF. The entire variable domain, with the rest obtained from reference TRBV7-9 and TRBJ2-2, is as follows: DTGVSQNPRHKITKRGQNVTFRCDPISEHNRLYWYRQTLGQGPEFLTYFQNEAQLEKSRLLSDRFSAERPKGSFSTLEIQRTEQGDSAMYLCASSHNGRGSTSNTGELFFGEGSRLTVL.

The chain employs TRBV11-2 and TRBJ2-7; 11 nucleotides match TRBD2. The CDR3 runs 18 residues. From germline, CDR1 is SGHAT and CDR2 FQNNGV. The V and J ends lost 2 bases and 0 bases, in that order; junction bases with no gene match: 9. The CDR3 DNA follows: TGTGCCAGCAGCTTAACTAGCGGGAGCCTACTGAACTCCTACGAGCAGTACTTC. The encoded protein is CASSLTSGSLLNSYEQYF.

The rearrangement links TRBV15 to TRBJ2-4, with 7 bases fitting TRBD1. CDR3 size: 16 residues. Germline V CDR1 and CDR2: LNHNV, YYDKDF (reference sequence). The trim removed 2 bases at V and 2 bases at J, leaving 6 bases unmatched. The CDR3 DNA reads as TGTGCCACCAGCAGAAGGGACAGCCTGACCAAAAACATTCAGTACTTC. Protein: CATSRRDSLTKNIQYF.

This clone was seen more than once but under ten times. The chain is built from TRBV7-6 and TRBJ1-2; D perhaps matches TRBD1 (6 bases). CDR3 size: 14 residues. V dropped 3 bases and J dropped 5 bases, with 13 bases sitting between them. Germline V CDR1 and CDR2: SGHVS, FNYEAQ. The CDR3 region has the DNA TGTGCCAGCAGCTTCTCGGACAGCGGATATGGCTACACCTTC. The encoded protein is CASSFSDSGYGYTF.

The J gene is TRBJ1-2, the V gene TRBV30; 9 bases fit TRBD1. The CDR3 is 13 residues long. V lost 5 bases and J lost 6; bases outside the gene matches: 7. Germline loops: CDR1 GTSNPN, CDR2 SVGIG (reference sequence). CDR3 sequence reads: CAWAPGTGHGYTF. The CDR3 DNA follows: TGTGCCTGGGCCCCGGGGACAGGGCATGGCTACACCTTC.

This clone was found once. The chain joins TRBV27 to TRBJ2-2; D unclear. V lost 4 bases to trimming and J lost 0 bases, with 27 bases between them. From germline, CDR1 is MNHEY and CDR2 SMNVEV (reference sequence). The CDR3 consists of 21 residues. The CDR3 reads CASSSPPLSLGGTSNTGELFF. CDR3 nucleotides: TGTGCCAGCAGTTCTCCCCCACTCAGTTTAGGCGGAACATCGAACACCGGGGAGCTGTTTTTT.

The chain couples TRBV6-5 to TRBJ1-1; no firm D call. The CDR3 consists of 14 residues. Germline assignment: CDR1 MNHEY and CDR2 SVGAGI. Trimming left V 2 bases short and J 1 base short, with 8 bases between. The CDR3, as DNA: TGTGCCAGCAGTTACATGGCCCGGAACACTGAAGCTTTCTTT. Translation gives CASSYMARNTEAFF.

The chain joins TRBV11-3 to TRBJ2-1; 7 bases map to TRBD2. The V gene end was trimmed by 4 bases and the J gene end by 0 bases; junction bases not matched to a gene: 6. Germline V gene sequence: CDR1 SGHNT, CDR2 YENEEA. The CDR3 consists of 16 residues. The CDR3 DNA reads TGTGCCAGCAGCTCCAAAGCGGGAAGCTCCTACAATGAGCAGTTCTTC. It encodes CASSSKAGSSYNEQFF.

V usage is TRBV15 and J usage is TRBJ1-4, with a tentative D call TRBD1 (5 bases). Between the trimmed V and J ends, which lost 0 bases and 4 bases, there was a span of 9 bases. Germline CDR1 LNHNV, CDR2 YYDKDF (reference sequence). This CDR3 has 15 residues. The CDR3 loop is CATSRDRGFNEKLFF. CDR3 nucleotides: TGTGCCACCAGCAGAGATCGGGGGTTTAATGAAAAACTGTTTTTT.